This record covers a single TCR beta chain. V was trimmed by 7 bases and J by 2 bases, leaving 8 bases between them. Germline assignment: CDR1 MNHEY and CDR2 SMNVEV (reference sequence). The CDR3 totals 13 residues. After extraction with the RNeasy kit, about 0.5 to 1 ug of the RNA was reverse transcribed using random hexamers. Amplification of TCR beta CDR3 across 54 Vbeta and 13 Jbeta was performed with immunoSEQ multiplex PCR. TCRdb fed the immunoSEQ multiplex PCR reads into MiXCR, producing one record per CDR3 protein. The repertoire consists of fewer than 200,000 distinct CDR3 sequences, with roughly 94% occurring once and the leading ten covering 0.1%. The record originates from a study of CD8 T cells in Susac syndrome.

V is TRBV27 and J is TRBJ2-2; a possible D gene is TRBD2 (5 bases). The TCR originated in a human donor in good health. Sequenced sample: CD4+ T cells from PBMCs. The CDR3 region is CASMASNTGELFF. CDR3 nucleotide sequence: TGTGCCAGCATGGCTAGCAACACCGGGGAGCTGTTTTTT.